Presented here are 3 T cell receptor beta chains from one specimen sequenced in a study of radiation and T cells in renal cell carcinoma. Regarding time point: blood 4 weeks post-SBRT, at nephrectomy. Noted treatment: 15 Gy SBRT to primary tumor, nephrectomy 4 weeks later. Profiling relied on immunoSEQ multiplex PCR, and the TCRdb table lists in-frame clones only, not all of them. The repertoire includes about 170,000 clones, roughly nine tenths of them detected once, and roughly 12% sits in the top ten. The material was blood, obtained from a patient whose treatment included radiotherapy and nephrectomy. Receptor source: a woman aged 45-65 years with renal cell carcinoma.

This chain uses TRBV18 with TRBJ1-1; D is uncertain. This CDR3 has 15 amino acids. V was trimmed by 6 bases and J by 1 base, leaving 15 bases between them. Germline V lookup: CDR1 KGHSH, CDR2 LQKENI. The CDR3 nucleotides read TGTGCCAGCTCGCTGCCGCTTGACACGAACACTGAAGCTTTCTTT. Protein product: CASSLPLDTNTEAFF.

The genes are TRBV6-1 and TRBJ1-6; tentatively, D is TRBD1 (6 bases). The germline gives CDR1 MNHNS, CDR2 SASEGT. The V gene lost 5 bases and the J gene lost 11 bases, with 13 bases spanning the gap. CDR3 size: 13 residues. In DNA form, the CDR3 reads TGTGCCAGCAGTTTTCAAACAGGGACACCCCTCCACTTT. This sequence encodes CASSFQTGTPLHF.

The chain uses TRBV27 and TRBJ2-7; D gene ambiguous. V was pared by 5 bases and J by 2 bases, with 10 bases between. There are 13 residues in the CDR3. Germline V gene sequence: CDR1 MNHEY, CDR2 SMNVEV (reference sequence). The CDR3: CASSRRQAYEQYF. The CDR3 DNA follows: TGTGCCAGCAGTCGAAGACAAGCCTACGAGCAGTACTTC.